These 9 T cell receptor beta chains came from one sample sequenced in a study of control samples from healthy donors and cancer patients. Data came from immunoSEQ multiplex PCR; TCRdb stores just in-frame clones and leaves some out. The sample shows about 18,000 clones, around 84% of them seen only once. Specimen: PBMCs. Receptors originate from a woman in her seventies with lung cancer.

The J gene is TRBJ2-6, the V gene TRBV11-3, with a possible D match to TRBD2 (7 bases). The V end lost 5 bases, the J end lost 0 bases, and 20 bases lay between the germline ends. Looked up from germline, CDR1 is SGHNT and CDR2 is YENEEA. The CDR3 is made up of 19 amino acids. The CDR3 region is CASSDLGGGASSGANVLTF. The CDR3, as DNA: TGTGCCAGCAGCGATTTAGGAGGGGGGGCCTCCTCTGGGGCCAACGTCCTGACTTTC.

This clone was seen a single time. The V call is TRBV7-2, the J call TRBJ2-3; tentative D call: TRBD1 (7 bases). Deletions cut 5 bases from V and 0 bases from J, with 15 bases between. Germline values: CDR1 SGHTA, CDR2 FQGNSA. The CDR3 spans 16 residues. In DNA form, the CDR3 reads TGTGCCAGCAGCCATAGGGCGGGACAGAGCACAGATACGCAGTATTTT. Translation gives CASSHRAGQSTDTQYF. Full variable domain (remainder filled in from reference TRBV7-2 and TRBJ2-3): GAGVSQSPSNKVTEKGKDVELRCDPISGHTALYWYRQSLGQGLEFLIYFQGNSAPDKSGLPSDRFSAERTGGSVSTLTIQRTQQEDSAVYLCASSHRAGQSTDTQYFGPGTRLTVL.

The chain joins TRBV13 to TRBJ2-1; 11 bases agree with TRBD2. Germline-derived CDR1 and CDR2 are PRHDT and FYEKMQ (reference sequence). V was pared by 4 bases and J by 10 bases, with 0 bases of the junction left unmatched. The CDR3 has 12 residues. CDR3 nucleotide sequence: TGTGCCAGCAGCTGGACTAGCGGGGAGCAGTTCTTC. Translating it yields CASSWTSGEQFF. The full variable domain, in which reference TRBV13 and TRBJ2-1 provide the parts outside the CDR3, is AAGVIQSPRHLIKEKRETATLKCYPIPRHDTVYWYQQGPGQDPQFLISFYEKMQSDKGSIPDRFSAQQFSDYHSELNMSSLELGDSALYFCASSWTSGEQFFGPGTRLTVL.

The CDR3 coding sequence is TGTGCCAGCAGGGCCGGGACAGGGGTCTACGAGCAGTACTTC. It translates to CASRAGTGVYEQYF. The rearrangement joins TRBV28 to TRBJ2-7; TRBD1 agrees at 10 bases. This CDR3 spans 14 amino acids. Unmatched junction bases numbered 5, after V lost 6 bases and J lost 3 bases. The germline gives CDR1 MDHEN, CDR2 SYDVKM.

The rearrangement joins TRBV3-1 (or the pseudogene TRBV3-2) to TRBJ1-2; 7 nucleotides align to TRBD1. V was pared by 3 bases and J by 4 bases, with 5 bases of the junction left unmatched. The germline V gene encodes CDR1 LGHDT and CDR2 YNNKEL (reference sequence). This CDR3 contains 14 residues. The CDR3, as DNA: TGTGCCAGCAGCCAGGAACAGGGGATCTATGGCTACACCTTC. Amino acid sequence: CASSQEQGIYGYTF.

As DNA, the CDR3 is TGTGCCAGCAGCTTAGAAGGGACAGGCTACAATGAGCAGTTCTTC. Protein product: CASSLEGTGYNEQFF. The V call is TRBV11-3, the J call TRBJ2-1; 8 positions match TRBD1. With 0 bases clipped from V and 3 bases from J, the junction kept 1 base outside the gene matches. This CDR3 is built from 15 residues. Germline V gene sequence: CDR1 SGHNT, CDR2 YENEEA. Full variable domain (rest looked up from reference TRBV11-3 and TRBJ2-1): EAGVVQSPRYKIIEKKQPVAFWCNPISGHNTLYWYLQNLGQGPELLIRYENEEAVDDSQLPKDRFSAERLKGVDSTLKIQPAELGDSAVYLCASSLEGTGYNEQFFGPGTRLTVL.

V and J are TRBV30 and TRBJ1-1; 9 bases fit TRBD1. V was pared by 2 bases and J by 6 bases, with 1 base of the junction left unmatched. Germline V gives CDR1 GTSNPN, CDR2 SVGIG (reference sequence). The CDR3 contains 12 residues. CDR3 DNA sequence: TGTGCCTGGAGTCGGACAGGGGCTGAAGCTTTCTTT. The encoded protein is CAWSRTGAEAFF. Full variable domain (outside the CDR3, taken from reference TRBV30 and TRBJ1-1): SQTIHQWPATLVQPVGSPLSLECTVEGTSNPNLYWYRQAAGRGLQLLFYSVGIGQISSEVPQNLSASRPQDRQFILSSKKLLLSDSGFYLCAWSRTGAEAFFGQGTRLTVV.

V gene TRBV7-2 combines with J gene TRBJ2-2; D is uncertain. Germline CDR1 reads SGHTA; CDR2 reads FQGNSA. This CDR3 contains 13 residues. Trimming shortened V by 6 bases and J by 4 bases, and 9 bases separated the two germline ends. The CDR3 bases are TGTGCCAGCAGTTATGGGATCACCGGGGAGCTGTTTTTT. Protein: CASSYGITGELFF.

The chain recombines TRBV2 with TRBJ1-6; TRBD1 is a possible D gene (6 bases). The germline V and J ends were trimmed by 6 bases and 10 bases, with 16 bases remaining between them. This CDR3 has 14 amino acids. Germline lookup yields CDR1 SNHLY and CDR2 FYNNEI. CDR3 in amino acids: CASSPQGTGSPLHF. In DNA, the CDR3 is TGTGCCAGCAGCCCACAGGGAACTGGGTCACCCCTCCACTTT.